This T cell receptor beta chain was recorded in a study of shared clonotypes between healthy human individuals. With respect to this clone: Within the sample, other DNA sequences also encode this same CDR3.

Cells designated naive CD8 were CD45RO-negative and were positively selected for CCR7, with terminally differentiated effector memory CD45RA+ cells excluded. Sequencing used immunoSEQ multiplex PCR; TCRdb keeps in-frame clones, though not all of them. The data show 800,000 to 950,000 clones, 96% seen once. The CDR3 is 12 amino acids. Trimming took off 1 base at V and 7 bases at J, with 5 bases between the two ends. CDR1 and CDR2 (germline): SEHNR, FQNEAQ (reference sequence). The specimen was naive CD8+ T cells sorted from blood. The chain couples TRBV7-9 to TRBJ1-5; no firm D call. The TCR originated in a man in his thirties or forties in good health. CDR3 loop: CASSLGSQPQHF. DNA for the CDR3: TGTGCCAGCAGCTTAGGATCCCAGCCCCAGCATTTT.